The 9 T cell receptor beta chains given below trace back to one sample, sequenced in a study of blood T cell repertoires in COVID-19. Repertoires were generated with immunoSEQ multiplex PCR, while TCRdb's copy carries only in-frame clones and drops some. Of 100,000 or so clones in the sample, over 75% were seen once. Sequencing input: peripheral blood. These receptors originate from a man between 45 and 60 years old with acute or convalescent COVID-19.

J is TRBJ2-7 and V is TRBV7-2; TRBD2 aligns across 9 bases. The CDR3 runs 15 residues. In germline, CDR1 is SGHTA, CDR2 FQGNSA. The trim removed 5 bases at V and 3 bases at J, leaving 8 bases unmatched. The CDR3 sequence: CASSLSSGTYYEQYF. The CDR3 nucleotides read TGTGCCAGCAGCCTATCTAGCGGGACCTACTACGAGCAGTACTTC.

V usage is TRBV9 and J usage is TRBJ1-5; TRBD1 might be the D (6 bases). CDR3 length: 14 amino acids. V was trimmed by 0 bases and J by 3 bases, leaving 7 bases between them. Germline CDR1 SGDLS, CDR2 YYNGEE. The CDR3: CASSVGDINQPQHF. As DNA, the CDR3 is TGTGCCAGCAGCGTAGGGGACATCAATCAGCCCCAGCATTTT. The variable domain in full, with the rest retrieved from reference TRBV9 and TRBJ1-5, is DSGVTQTPKHLITATGQRVTLRCSPRSGDLSVYWYQQSLDQGLQFLIQYYNGEERAKGNILERFSAQQFPDLHSELNLSSLELGDSALYFCASSVGDINQPQHFGDGTRLSIL.

The chain couples TRBV6-4 to TRBJ1-2, with 9 bases lining up with TRBD1. This CDR3 has 18 residues. The V segment lost 2 bases and the J segment 6 bases; nucleotides outside the gene matches: 16. Germline-derived CDR1 and CDR2 are MRHNA and SNTAGT. The CDR3 sequence is CASSDTARIGTGLDGYTF. CDR3 DNA: TGTGCCAGCAGTGACACCGCCCGAATTGGGACAGGGTTAGATGGCTACACCTTC.

The rearrangement links TRBV3-1 (or the pseudogene TRBV3-2) to TRBJ2-2; 10 bases match TRBD2. V lost 4 bases and J lost 4; bases outside the gene matches: 12. This CDR3 spans 18 amino acids. Germline CDR1 and CDR2: LGHDT and YNNKEL (reference sequence). This CDR3 is CASSRLSSGGSGTGELFF. CDR3 sequence (DNA): TGTGCCAGCAGCCGCCTGAGTAGCGGGGGGTCGGGCACCGGGGAGCTGTTTTTT.

V is TRBV29-1 and J is TRBJ2-7; D perhaps matches TRBD1 (6 bases). This CDR3 has 15 amino acids. Between the trimmed V and J ends, which lost 6 bases and 0 bases, there was a span of 18 bases. CDR1 and CDR2 from the germline V gene are SQVTM and ANQGSEA. CDR3: CSVNLRGASSYEQYF. CDR3 in DNA: TGCAGCGTCAATCTCAGGGGCGCAAGCTCCTACGAGCAGTACTTC.

The chain has TRBV11-2 and TRBJ1-4, with TRBD1 identical over 8 bases. CDR1 and CDR2 (germline): SGHAT, FQNNGV. The CDR3 consists of 14 residues. Losses at the gene ends were 5 bases for V and 5 bases for J; bases not matched to a gene: 4. CDR3 sequence (DNA): TGTGCCAGCAGCCTGGGACAGGCCAATGAAAAACTGTTTTTT. Residues: CASSLGQANEKLFF. The variable domain in full, completed from reference TRBV11-2 and TRBJ1-4, reads EAGVAQSPRYKIIEKRQSVAFWCNPISGHATLYWYQQILGQGPKLLIQFQNNGVVDDSQLPKDRFSAERLKGVDSTLKIQPAKLEDSAVYLCASSLGQANEKLFFGSGTQLSVL.

The gene calls are TRBV4-2 and TRBJ2-5; maybe TRBD2 (5 bases). CDR1 and CDR2 from the germline V gene are LGHNA and YNFKEQ. V lost 0 bases, J lost 4 bases, and 9 bases lay in between. CDR3 length: 14 amino acids. The DNA of the CDR3 is TGTGCCAGCAGCCAAGAGAAGGGAGTAGAGACCCAGTACTTC. Translating gives CASSQEKGVETQYF.

On this clone: One end of the junction fails to match germline, which may point to a read error. J is TRBJ2-7 and V is TRBV6-5, with 10 bases lining up with TRBD2. The CDR3 extends over 14 amino acids. Germline lookup yields CDR1 MNHEY and CDR2 SVGAGI. The CDR3 is CASIPSGSLYEQYF. Here the CDR3 DNA reads TGTGCCAGCATTCCTAGCGGGAGTCTCTACGAACAGTACTTC.

The chain is built from TRBV3-1 (or the pseudogene TRBV3-2) and TRBJ2-1; 9 bases align to TRBD2. This CDR3 region has 16 residues. Germline values: CDR1 LGHDT, CDR2 YNNKEL (reference sequence). V lost 1 base, J lost 6 bases, and 7 bases stayed unmatched. The CDR3 coding sequence is TGTGCCAGCAGCCAAGGTAGCGGGGGCCGCGGCAATGAGCAGTTCTTC. This codes for CASSQGSGGRGNEQFF.